The 14 T cell receptor beta chains in this list originate from one sample, sequenced in a study of graft-versus-host responses after intestinal transplantation. Repertoires were generated with immunoSEQ multiplex PCR, while TCRdb's copy carries only in-frame clones and drops some. The table has tens of thousands of clones, around 90% seen once. What these receptors recognize is not known. The input for sequencing was unstimulated CD8+ T cells sorted from spleen or lymph node cells, taken before intestinal transplant. The source of these receptors is a human donor who received an intestinal transplant.

The chain couples TRBV25-1 to TRBJ1-5; 7 positions match TRBD1. The length of the CDR3 is 14 residues. Per the germline V gene, CDR1 is MGHDK and CDR2 is SYGVNS. Germline trimming cut 3 bases from V and 5 bases from J; bases unmatched to any gene: 4. The CDR3 DNA reads TGTGCCAGCAGTGATTGGGACAGCGATCAGCCCCAGCATTTT. It codes for CASSDWDSDQPQHF. The complete variable domain, with remaining parts taken from reference TRBV25-1 and TRBJ1-5, reads EADIYQTPRYLVIGTGKKITLECSQTMGHDKMYWYQQDPGMELHLIHYSYGVNSTEKGDLSSESTVSRIRTEHFPLTLESARPSHTSQYLCASSDWDSDQPQHFGDGTRLSIL.

The CDR3 protein is CASSFLSGPSYNEQFF. The CDR3 nucleotides read TGTGCCAGCAGCTTCCTTTCAGGACCGAGTTACAATGAGCAGTTCTTC. V and J are TRBV7-3 and TRBJ2-1, with D unclear. Germline CDR1 and CDR2: SGHTA and FQGTGA. This CDR3 is 16 amino acids long. Trimming took off 3 bases at V and 4 bases at J, with 16 bases between the two ends.

The chain carries TRBV29-1 and TRBJ2-5; possibly TRBD1 for D (6 bases). Trimming stripped 4 bases from V and 5 bases from J, with 14 bases between. The CDR3 is made up of 13 amino acids. From germline, CDR1 is SQVTM and CDR2 ANQGSEA. CDR3 DNA sequence: TGCAGCGTTGCCGCACCTCAGGGGGAGACCCAGTACTTC. Protein: CSVAAPQGETQYF.

This clone was observed a handful of times. The genes are TRBV6-5 and TRBJ2-7; D is uncertain. V lost 2 bases and J lost 5, with 4 bases in between. The CDR3 spans 11 residues. Germline V gene data show CDR1 as MNHEY and CDR2 as SVGAGI. The CDR3 coding sequence is TGTGCCAGCAGTTACGTAAACGAGCAGTACTTC. This gives the protein CASSYVNEQYF.

The V gene is TRBV7-3, the J gene TRBJ2-2; D is perhaps TRBD1 (6 bases). Germline CDR1 and CDR2: SGHTA and FQGTGA. The CDR3 is 13 amino acids. Trimming took off 4 bases at V and 4 bases at J, with 7 bases between the two ends. The CDR3 loop reads CASSSTGTGELFF. As DNA, the CDR3 is TGTGCCAGCAGCTCGACAGGCACCGGGGAGCTGTTTTTT.

This sequence joins TRBV11-2 and TRBJ2-7; D is tentatively TRBD1 or TRBD2 (5 bases each). CDR3 length: 10 amino acids. V was pared by 5 bases and J by 10 bases, with 9 bases between. CDR1 is SGHAT, CDR2 FQNNGV, per germline. CDR3 residues: CASSRGPQYF. DNA for the CDR3: TGTGCCAGCAGCCGGGGCCCCCAGTACTTC. Full variable domain (outside the CDR3, taken from reference TRBV11-2 and TRBJ2-7): EAGVAQSPRYKIIEKRQSVAFWCNPISGHATLYWYQQILGQGPKLLIQFQNNGVVDDSQLPKDRFSAERLKGVDSTLKIQPAKLEDSAVYLCASSRGPQYFGPGTRLTVT.

V is TRBV11-2 and J is TRBJ2-1; D gene ambiguous. The V end was cut by 3 bases, the J end by 8 bases, with 5 bases between. CDR1 is SGHAT, CDR2 FQNNGV, per germline. There are 11 residues in the CDR3. DNA of the CDR3: TGTGCCAGCAGCTTTCTGGATGAGCAGTTCTTC. Its protein product is CASSFLDEQFF.

The chain carries TRBV4-1 and TRBJ2-7, with TRBD2 identical over 10 bases. V trimming: 0 bases; J trimming: 6 bases; junction bases outside the gene matches: 8. This CDR3 spans 16 amino acids. CDR1 MGHRA and CDR2 YSYEKL come from the germline V gene. The DNA of the CDR3 is TGCGCCAGCAGCCAAGAAATAGCGGGAGGCGGAATCGAGCAGTACTTC. Protein sequence: CASSQEIAGGGIEQYF.

CDR3 region: CASSLPLYEQYF. The CDR3, as DNA: TGTGCCAGCAGTTTACCCCTATACGAGCAGTACTTC. The V gene is TRBV28, the J gene TRBJ2-7; D call uncertain. The ends were cut back, 2 bases at V and 4 bases at J, with 6 bases in the middle. The CDR3 is made up of 12 amino acids. In germline, CDR1 is MDHEN, CDR2 SYDVKM.

The V gene is TRBV5-1, the J gene TRBJ2-7, with 7 nucleotides matching TRBD2. The V and J ends lost 4 bases and 5 bases, in that order; junction bases with no gene match: 9. Germline CDR1 SGHRS, CDR2 YFSETQ. The CDR3 is 14 amino acids. CDR3 sequence: CASSPWRGRDEQYF. The CDR3, as DNA: TGCGCCAGCAGCCCCTGGAGAGGGAGGGACGAGCAGTACTTC.

The chain combines TRBV14 with TRBJ2-7, with D hard to call. Trimming took 2 bases from V and 2 from J, leaving 10 bases between them. CDR1 and CDR2 (germline): SGHDN, FVKESK. The CDR3 spans 14 residues. The CDR3 reads CASSQTTSTYEQYF. The DNA for the CDR3 is TGTGCCAGCAGCCAAACAACGTCAACCTACGAGCAGTACTTC.

Points on this clone: At one boundary the junction diverges from the germline segment, which might be a read error. The chain carries TRBV27 and TRBJ2-7; 7 bases line up with TRBD1. The CDR3 runs to 14 residues. Germline CDR1 MNHEY, CDR2 SMNVEV (reference sequence). The CDR3 DNA sequence: TGTGCCAGCAGTCGATGGGACAGCTCCTACGAGCAGTGCTTC. Amino acids: CASSRWDSSYEQCF.

This clone has more than one count but fewer than ten. The J gene is TRBJ2-7, the V gene TRBV5-4; tentatively, D is TRBD2 (5 bases). The germline V gene encodes CDR1 SGHNT and CDR2 YYREEE (reference sequence). Trimming took 4 bases from V and 5 from J, leaving 7 bases between them. The CDR3 runs 11 residues. In nucleotides, the CDR3 is TGTGCCAGCAGCCTTAGCGACGAGCAGTACTTC. Encoded protein: CASSLSDEQYF.

The chain recombines TRBV4-1 with TRBJ1-1; D is possibly TRBD1 (5 bases). The germline V and J ends were trimmed by 1 base and 6 bases, with 6 bases remaining between them. The CDR3 extends over 12 amino acids. Germline values: CDR1 MGHRA, CDR2 YSYEKL. The CDR3 bases are TGCGCCAGCAGCCAAGGGGGGTCTGAAGCTTTCTTT. This encodes CASSQGGSEAFF.